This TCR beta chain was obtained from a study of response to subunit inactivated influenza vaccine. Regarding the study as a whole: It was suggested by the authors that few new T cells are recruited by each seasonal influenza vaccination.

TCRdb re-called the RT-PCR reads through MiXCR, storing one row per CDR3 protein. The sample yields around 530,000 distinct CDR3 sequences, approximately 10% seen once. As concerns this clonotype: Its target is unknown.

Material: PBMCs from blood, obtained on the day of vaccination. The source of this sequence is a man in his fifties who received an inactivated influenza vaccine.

The DNA of the CDR3 is TGTGCCATGGCGCCCGGCGGGGCTAGCACAGATACGCAGTATTTT. Translating it yields CAMAPGGASTDTQYF. The chain joins TRBV28 to TRBJ2-3, with a tentative D call TRBD2 (6 bases). CDR1 and CDR2 (germline): MDHEN, SYDVKM. This CDR3 has 15 residues. Trimming stripped 10 bases from V and 0 bases from J, with 17 bases between.